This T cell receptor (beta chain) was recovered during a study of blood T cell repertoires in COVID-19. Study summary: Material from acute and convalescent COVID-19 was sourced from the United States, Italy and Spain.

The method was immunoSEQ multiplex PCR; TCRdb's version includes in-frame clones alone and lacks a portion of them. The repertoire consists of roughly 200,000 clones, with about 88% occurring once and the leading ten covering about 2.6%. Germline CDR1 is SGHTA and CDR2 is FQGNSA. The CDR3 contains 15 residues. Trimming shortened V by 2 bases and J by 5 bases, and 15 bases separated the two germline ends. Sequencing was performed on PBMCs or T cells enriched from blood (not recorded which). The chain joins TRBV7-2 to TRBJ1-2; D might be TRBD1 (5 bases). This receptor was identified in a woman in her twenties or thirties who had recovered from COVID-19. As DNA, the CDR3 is TGTGCCAGCAGCTTATCCAGGGCAGTGAGTTATGGCTACACCTTC. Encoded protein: CASSLSRAVSYGYTF.